The 6 T cell receptor beta chains listed next were all sequenced from one sample in a study of cytomegalovirus exposure and HLA in healthy donors. Profiling relied on immunoSEQ multiplex PCR, and the TCRdb table lists in-frame clones only, not all of them. The sample carries 100,000 to 120,000 clones, approximately 90% recorded once. The sample was PBMCs. The source of these receptors is a woman younger than 45 in good health and CMV-seropositive.

The chain uses TRBV2 and TRBJ2-7; 8 bases align to TRBD2. Germline trimming cut 2 bases from V and 3 bases from J; bases unmatched to any gene: 9. CDR3 size: 16 residues. Per germline, CDR1 SNHLY and CDR2 FYNNEI. CDR3 region: CASSEWPQAGGYEQYF. The CDR3 coding sequence is TGTGCCAGCAGTGAATGGCCCCAGGCGGGAGGCTACGAGCAGTACTTC.

This clone has only one observation. V and J are TRBV5-6 and TRBJ1-1; D uncertain. CDR3 length: 13 residues. With 6 bases removed from V and 5 bases from J, the gap between germline ends came to 14 bases. The germline CDR1 and CDR2 sequences are SGHDT and YYEEEE. CDR3 sequence (DNA): TGTGCCAGCATGGAGGGATTCTATACTGAAGCTTTCTTT. It specifies CASMEGFYTEAFF.

V usage is TRBV28 and J usage is TRBJ2-7; 7 bases are a match to TRBD2. The CDR3 contains 16 residues. Trimming removed 4 bases from V and 0 bases from J; junction bases left unmatched: 9. Germline lookup yields CDR1 MDHEN and CDR2 SYDVKM. Written as DNA, the CDR3 is TGTGCCAGCAGTTCGGGGTCGGGACTAAACTCCTACGAGCAGTACTTC. This gives the protein CASSSGSGLNSYEQYF.

This clone occurred a few times. CDR3 region: CASRQGAIYEQYF. The CDR3 DNA sequence: TGTGCCAGCAGACAGGGGGCGATTTACGAGCAGTACTTC. This rearrangement joins TRBV6-5 to TRBJ2-7, with 9 positions matching TRBD1. The V gene end was trimmed by 6 bases and the J gene end by 4 bases; junction bases not matched to a gene: 4. The CDR3 spans 13 residues. The germline CDR1 and CDR2 sequences are MNHEY and SVGAGI.

The chain combines TRBV7-6 with TRBJ2-1; 8 bases fit TRBD2. J gave up 9 bases and V 2 bases, and 6 bases lay outside the gene matches. The germline CDR1 and CDR2 sequences are SGHVS and FNYEAQ. The CDR3 is 14 residues long. The CDR3 protein is CASSLNRAGGEQFF. As DNA, the CDR3 is TGTGCCAGCAGCTTAAACAGGGCGGGGGGTGAGCAGTTCTTC.

The chain employs TRBV5-1 and TRBJ1-1; D remains unclear. The CDR3 loop spans 12 amino acids. Germline V lookup: CDR1 SGHRS, CDR2 YFSETQ. The ends were cut back, 2 bases at V and 3 bases at J, with 5 bases in the middle. CDR3 protein: CASSFGDTEAFF. CDR3 in DNA: TGCGCCAGCAGCTTCGGTGACACTGAAGCTTTCTTT.